The present T cell receptor beta chain was sequenced within a study of PD-1 blockade in classical Hodgkin lymphoma. On this clone: Its antigen is not identified.

Noted time point: newly diagnosed, previously untreated cHL patient sample. Negative magnetic selection isolated CD4+ T cells from thawed PBMCs. The authors compared against newly diagnosed, untreated classical Hodgkin lymphoma PBMCs. V trimming: 9 bases; J trimming: 7 bases; junction bases outside the gene matches: 12. Germline lookup yields CDR1 SGHRS and CDR2 YFSETQ. CDR3 length: 15 amino acids. Study-wide findings and caveats: There remain no defined causes for the repertoire differences, which possibly reflect disease activity or prior therapy. Reports described newly diagnosed patients as having lower baseline TCR diversity than healthy donors.

Sequencing used immunoSEQ multiplex PCR; TCRdb keeps in-frame clones, though not all of them. The data hold about 34,000 clones, with 75% to 90% observed a single time. The receptor was derived from a human donor with classical Hodgkin lymphoma. Sequencing was done on a sample of CD4+ T cells from blood. The gene calls are TRBV5-1 and TRBJ2-2; 10 bases are shared with TRBD2. The CDR3 coding sequence is TGCGCCACCTCATGGCTAGCGGGAGTTAACGGGGAGCTGTTTTTT. As protein: CATSWLAGVNGELFF.